These T cell receptor beta chains were read from a single sample in a study of blood T cell repertoires in COVID-19. Profiled with immunoSEQ multiplex PCR; TCRdb holds only in-frame clones, not every one. The sample yields over 85,000 clones, around nine tenths seen once. Material for sequencing was peripheral blood. The receptors were sampled from a woman between 50 and 59 years old with COVID-19, enrolled during active disease. Both conserved end residues are part of each CDR3. Fields, in order: clone size, D gene, CDR3 length, J gene, V gene, CDR3 protein, CDR3 DNA. A D gene is named only where the DNA matches it firmly. A clone size is listed for some rows: how often the clone was seen (once, few, many), or a class if it is expanded.

clone size: .; D gene: .; CDR3 length: 13; J gene: TRBJ2-1; V gene: TRBV2; CDR3 protein: CASSLSSYNEQFF; CDR3 DNA: TGTGCCAGCAGCCTCAGCTCCTACAATGAGCAGTTCTTC
clone size: .; D gene: TRBD2; CDR3 length: 14; J gene: TRBJ2-3; V gene: TRBV10-3; CDR3 protein: CASFSGGPTDTQYF; CDR3 DNA: TGTGCCTCCTTCAGCGGGGGGCCCACAGATACGCAGTATTTT
clone size: .; D gene: TRBD1; CDR3 length: 13; J gene: TRBJ1-2; V gene: TRBV5-1; CDR3 protein: CASSYTGVYGYTF; CDR3 DNA: TGCGCCAGCAGTTATACAGGGGTCTATGGCTACACCTTC
clone size: .; D gene: .; CDR3 length: 15; J gene: TRBJ1-3; V gene: TRBV29-1; CDR3 protein: CSSQRDSRSGNTIYF; CDR3 DNA: TGCAGCTCGCAGCGAGACAGCCGCTCTGGAAACACCATATATTTT
clone size: .; D gene: .; CDR3 length: 11; J gene: TRBJ1-1; V gene: TRBV6-5; CDR3 protein: CASSTGTEAFF; CDR3 DNA: TGTGCCAGCAGTACCGGGACAGAAGCTTTCTTT
clone size: once; D gene: TRBD1; CDR3 length: 15; J gene: TRBJ1-1; V gene: TRBV13; CDR3 protein: CASSPLRTGDTEAFF; CDR3 DNA: TGTGCCAGCAGCCCCCTCAGGACAGGGGACACTGAAGCTTTCTTT
clone size: .; D gene: TRBD2; CDR3 length: 14; J gene: TRBJ2-1; V gene: TRBV19; CDR3 protein: CASTERGGYNEQFF; CDR3 DNA: TGTGCCAGTACGGAGCGGGGGGGATACAATGAGCAGTTCTTC
clone size: .; D gene: .; CDR3 length: 15; J gene: TRBJ1-4; V gene: TRBV7-9; CDR3 protein: CASSLVRASNEKLFF; CDR3 DNA: TGTGCCAGCAGCTTAGTCAGGGCTTCAAATGAAAAACTGTTTTTT
clone size: .; D gene: TRBD1; CDR3 length: 17; J gene: TRBJ1-4; V gene: TRBV2; CDR3 protein: CASSPGQGARVNEKLFF; CDR3 DNA: TGTGCCAGCAGTCCGGGACAGGGGGCGCGGGTTAATGAAAAACTGTTTTTT
clone size: .; D gene: .; CDR3 length: 15; J gene: TRBJ2-7; V gene: TRBV11-2; CDR3 protein: CASSLGRLSSYEQYF; CDR3 DNA: TGTGCCAGCAGCTTAGGTCGACTAAGCTCCTACGAGCAGTACTTC
clone size: .; D gene: .; CDR3 length: 18; J gene: TRBJ1-5; V gene: TRBV5-8; CDR3 protein: CASSLQAVGDKINQPQHF; CDR3 DNA: TGTGCCAGCAGCTTGCAGGCGGTAGGGGACAAGATCAATCAGCCCCAGCATTTT
clone size: .; D gene: TRBD2; CDR3 length: 17; J gene: TRBJ2-1; V gene: TRBV19; CDR3 protein: CASSIRLAASSYNEQFF; CDR3 DNA: TGTGCCAGTAGTATAAGACTAGCGGCCTCCTCCTACAATGAGCAGTTCTTC
clone size: .; D gene: .; CDR3 length: 14; J gene: TRBJ1-2; V gene: TRBV27; CDR3 protein: CASSLRDTREGYTF; CDR3 DNA: TGTGCCAGCAGCCTCCGGGACACCAGAGAGGGCTACACCTTC
clone size: .; D gene: .; CDR3 length: 14; J gene: TRBJ1-6; V gene: TRBV24-1; CDR3 protein: CATSASSYNSPLHF; CDR3 DNA: TGTGCCACCTCTGCCAGCTCCTATAATTCACCCCTCCACTTT
clone size: .; D gene: .; CDR3 length: 16; J gene: TRBJ2-1; V gene: TRBV6-1; CDR3 protein: CASSEPWSSSYNEQFF; CDR3 DNA: TGTGCCAGCAGTGAGCCCTGGAGCAGCTCCTACAATGAGCAGTTCTTC
clone size: .; D gene: .; CDR3 length: 18; J gene: TRBJ2-6; V gene: TRBV27; CDR3 protein: CASSLSGSRYLGANVLTF; CDR3 DNA: TGTGCCAGCAGTCTCTCCGGGAGCAGGTATCTCGGGGCCAACGTCCTGACTTTC
clone size: .; D gene: TRBD1; CDR3 length: 16; J gene: TRBJ1-6; V gene: TRBV30; CDR3 protein: CAWSVRVRGYDSPLHF; CDR3 DNA: TGTGCCTGGAGTGTACGGGTCAGGGGGTATGATTCACCCCTCCACTTT
clone size: .; D gene: TRBD1; CDR3 length: 13; J gene: TRBJ1-1; V gene: TRBV19; CDR3 protein: CASSFDRGTEAFF; CDR3 DNA: TGTGCCAGTAGTTTCGACAGGGGCACTGAAGCTTTCTTT
clone size: once; D gene: .; CDR3 length: 14; J gene: TRBJ1-2; V gene: TRBV9; CDR3 protein: CASSVDPTGYGYTF; CDR3 DNA: TGTGCCAGCAGCGTAGACCCCACTGGCTATGGCTACACCTTC
clone size: once; D gene: .; CDR3 length: 15; J gene: TRBJ1-6; V gene: TRBV7-2; CDR3 protein: CASSSLGGGNSPLHF; CDR3 DNA: TGTGCCAGCAGCTCCTTAGGGGGGGGAAATTCACCCCTCCACTTT
clone size: .; D gene: TRBD1; CDR3 length: 13; J gene: TRBJ1-2; V gene: TRBV30; CDR3 protein: CAWSAGGPYGYTF; CDR3 DNA: TGTGCCTGGTCTGCAGGGGGCCCCTATGGCTACACCTTC
clone size: .; D gene: .; CDR3 length: 14; J gene: TRBJ2-3; V gene: TRBV24-1; CDR3 protein: CATSDLSSTDTQYF; CDR3 DNA: TGTGCCACCAGTGATTTGTCTAGCACAGATACGCAGTATTTT
clone size: .; D gene: TRBD1; CDR3 length: 14; J gene: TRBJ1-6; V gene: TRBV11-2; CDR3 protein: CASSLGTGVSPLHF; CDR3 DNA: TGTGCCAGCAGCCTCGGGACAGGGGTGTCACCCCTCCACTTT
clone size: .; D gene: TRBD1; CDR3 length: 14; J gene: TRBJ2-4; V gene: TRBV5-1; CDR3 protein: CASSLTGVGNIQYF; CDR3 DNA: TGCGCCAGCAGCTTGACAGGGGTGGGGAACATTCAGTACTTC
clone size: .; D gene: TRBD1; CDR3 length: 15; J gene: TRBJ1-6; V gene: TRBV5-1; CDR3 protein: CASSLGDRVGSPLHF; CDR3 DNA: TGCGCCAGCAGCTTGGGGGACAGGGTGGGTTCACCCCTCCACTTT
clone size: .; D gene: TRBD1; CDR3 length: 20; J gene: TRBJ2-6; V gene: TRBV9; CDR3 protein: CASSVQVFGTGISGANVLTF; CDR3 DNA: TGTGCCAGCAGCGTCCAGGTATTCGGGACAGGAATATCAGGGGCCAACGTCCTGACTTTC
clone size: .; D gene: TRBD2; CDR3 length: 15; J gene: TRBJ2-1; V gene: TRBV7-2; CDR3 protein: CASSPRTSPSHEQFF; CDR3 DNA: TGTGCCAGCAGTCCTAGGACTAGCCCTTCGCATGAGCAGTTCTTC
clone size: once; D gene: .; CDR3 length: 13; J gene: TRBJ1-5; V gene: TRBV5-8; CDR3 protein: CASSLDGGEPQHF; CDR3 DNA: TGTGCCAGCAGCTTGGACGGGGGAGAGCCCCAGCATTTT
clone size: .; D gene: TRBD2; CDR3 length: 16; J gene: TRBJ2-7; V gene: TRBV9; CDR3 protein: CASSEGLAGGTYEQYF; CDR3 DNA: TGTGCCAGCAGCGAGGGACTAGCGGGGGGAACCTACGAGCAGTACTTC
clone size: .; D gene: TRBD1; CDR3 length: 16; J gene: TRBJ1-2; V gene: TRBV3-1/TRBV3-2; CDR3 protein: CASSHPLGTGNYGYTF; CDR3 DNA: TGTGCCAGCAGCCACCCCCTGGGGACAGGGAACTATGGCTACACCTTC
clone size: .; D gene: .; CDR3 length: 15; J gene: TRBJ1-1; V gene: TRBV5-8; CDR3 protein: CASSRGQSLNTEAFF; CDR3 DNA: TGTGCCAGCAGCCGCGGACAGTCCCTGAACACTGAAGCTTTCTTT
clone size: .; D gene: TRBD2; CDR3 length: 14; J gene: TRBJ2-3; V gene: TRBV7-3; CDR3 protein: CASSPQLAGDTQYF; CDR3 DNA: TGTGCCAGCAGCCCCCAACTAGCGGGGGATACGCAGTATTTT
clone size: .; D gene: TRBD1; CDR3 length: 14; J gene: TRBJ2-3; V gene: TRBV5-1; CDR3 protein: CASSSTGFTDTQYF; CDR3 DNA: TGCGCCAGCAGCTCGACAGGGTTCACAGATACGCAGTATTTT
clone size: .; D gene: TRBD2; CDR3 length: 18; J gene: TRBJ2-2; V gene: TRBV11-3; CDR3 protein: CASSQTLAGGPMRGELFF; CDR3 DNA: TGTGCCAGCAGCCAGACCCTAGCGGGGGGCCCAATGCGGGGGGAGCTGTTTTTT
clone size: .; D gene: .; CDR3 length: 12; J gene: TRBJ2-3; V gene: TRBV11-3; CDR3 protein: CASRPPGDTQYF; CDR3 DNA: TGTGCCAGCAGGCCGCCGGGAGATACGCAGTATTTT
clone size: .; D gene: .; CDR3 length: 14; J gene: TRBJ2-5; V gene: TRBV29-1; CDR3 protein: CSVSQSQGQETQYF; CDR3 DNA: TGCAGCGTTTCTCAGTCCCAGGGCCAAGAGACCCAGTACTTC
clone size: .; D gene: TRBD1; CDR3 length: 17; J gene: TRBJ1-4; V gene: TRBV28; CDR3 protein: CASSLLRGGTGSEKLFF; CDR3 DNA: TGTGCCAGCAGTTTATTGAGAGGCGGGACAGGGTCTGAAAAACTGTTTTTT
clone size: .; D gene: TRBD1; CDR3 length: 15; J gene: TRBJ1-6; V gene: TRBV6-5; CDR3 protein: CASSPWTGVNSPLHF; CDR3 DNA: TGTGCCAGCAGTCCCTGGACAGGTGTTAATTCACCCCTCCACTTT
clone size: once; D gene: .; CDR3 length: 14; J gene: TRBJ1-3; V gene: TRBV19; CDR3 protein: CASSMVGAGNTIYF; CDR3 DNA: TGTGCCAGTAGTATGGTAGGGGCTGGAAACACCATATATTTT
clone size: .; D gene: TRBD1; CDR3 length: 16; J gene: TRBJ2-3; V gene: TRBV7-2; CDR3 protein: CASSLGVWQGADTQYF; CDR3 DNA: TGTGCCAGCAGCTTAGGTGTATGGCAGGGGGCAGATACGCAGTATTTT
clone size: .; D gene: .; CDR3 length: 14; J gene: TRBJ1-1; V gene: TRBV10-3; CDR3 protein: CAIISRPGDTEAFF; CDR3 DNA: TGTGCCATCATCTCCAGGCCCGGGGACACTGAAGCTTTCTTT